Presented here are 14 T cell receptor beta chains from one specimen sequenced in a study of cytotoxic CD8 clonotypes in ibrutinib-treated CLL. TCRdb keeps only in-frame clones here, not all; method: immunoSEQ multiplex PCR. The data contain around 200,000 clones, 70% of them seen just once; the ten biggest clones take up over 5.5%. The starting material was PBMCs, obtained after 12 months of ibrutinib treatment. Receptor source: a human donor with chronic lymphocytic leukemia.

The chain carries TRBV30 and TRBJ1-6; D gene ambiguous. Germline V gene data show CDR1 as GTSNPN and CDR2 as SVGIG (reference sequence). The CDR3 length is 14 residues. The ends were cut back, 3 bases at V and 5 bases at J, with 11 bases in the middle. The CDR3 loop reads CAWRPGAHNSPLHF. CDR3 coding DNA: TGTGCCTGGAGGCCAGGAGCCCATAATTCACCCCTCCACTTT.

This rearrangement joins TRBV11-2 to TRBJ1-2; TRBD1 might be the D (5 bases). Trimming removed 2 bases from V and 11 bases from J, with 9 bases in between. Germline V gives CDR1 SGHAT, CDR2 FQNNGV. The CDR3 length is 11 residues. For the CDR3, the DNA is TGTGCCAGCAGCTTACAGGGAGTGTACACCTTC. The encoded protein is CASSLQGVYTF.

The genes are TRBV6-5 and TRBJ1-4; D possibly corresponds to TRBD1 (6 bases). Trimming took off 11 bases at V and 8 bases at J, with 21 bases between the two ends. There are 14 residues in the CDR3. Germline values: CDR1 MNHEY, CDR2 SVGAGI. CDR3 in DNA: TGTGCCGTACGAGGGGTGACAGGTTTCGAAAAACTGTTTTTT. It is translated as CAVRGVTGFEKLFF.

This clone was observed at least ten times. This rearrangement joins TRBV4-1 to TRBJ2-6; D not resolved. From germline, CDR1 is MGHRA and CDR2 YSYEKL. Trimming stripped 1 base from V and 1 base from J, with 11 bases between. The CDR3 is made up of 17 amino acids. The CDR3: CASSQVFEVSGANVLTF. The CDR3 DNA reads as TGCGCCAGCAGCCAAGTGTTTGAGGTTTCTGGGGCCAACGTCCTGACTTTC.

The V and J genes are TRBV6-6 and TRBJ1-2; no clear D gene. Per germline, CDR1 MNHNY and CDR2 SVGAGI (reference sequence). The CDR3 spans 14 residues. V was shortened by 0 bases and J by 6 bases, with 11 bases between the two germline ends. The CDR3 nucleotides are TGTGCCAGCAGTTACTCGAGTACTGGGAATGGCTACACCTTC. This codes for CASSYSSTGNGYTF.

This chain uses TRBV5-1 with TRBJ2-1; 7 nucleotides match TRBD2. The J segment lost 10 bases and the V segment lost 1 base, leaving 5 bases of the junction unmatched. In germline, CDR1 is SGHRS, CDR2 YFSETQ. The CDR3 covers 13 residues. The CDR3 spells CASSLWTRGEQFF. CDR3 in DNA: TGCGCCAGCAGCTTGTGGACTAGGGGCGAGCAGTTCTTC.

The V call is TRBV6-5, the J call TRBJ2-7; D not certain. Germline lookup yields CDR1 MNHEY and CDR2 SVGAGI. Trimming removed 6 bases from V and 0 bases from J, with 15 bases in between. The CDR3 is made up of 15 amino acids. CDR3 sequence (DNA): TGTGCCAGCAGCCCCTCACGCGGAAACTCCTACGAGCAGTACTTC. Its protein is CASSPSRGNSYEQYF.

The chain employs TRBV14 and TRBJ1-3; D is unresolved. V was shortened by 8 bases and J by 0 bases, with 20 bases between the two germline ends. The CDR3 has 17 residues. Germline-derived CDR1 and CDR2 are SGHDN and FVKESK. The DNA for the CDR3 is TGTGCCAGCGCCAACATAGGCGGGATCAACTCTGGAAACACCATATATTTT. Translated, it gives CASANIGGINSGNTIYF. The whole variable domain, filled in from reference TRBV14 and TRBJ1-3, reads EAGVTQFPSHSVIEKGQTVTLRCDPISGHDNLYWYRRVMGKEIKFLLHFVKESKQDESGMPNNRFLAERTGGTYSTLKVQPAELEDSGVYFCASANIGGINSGNTIYFGEGSWLTVV.

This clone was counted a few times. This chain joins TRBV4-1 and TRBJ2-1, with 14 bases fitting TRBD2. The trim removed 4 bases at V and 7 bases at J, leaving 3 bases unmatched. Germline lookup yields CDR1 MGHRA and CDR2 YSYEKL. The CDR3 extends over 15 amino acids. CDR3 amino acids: CASSLGTSGRNEQFF. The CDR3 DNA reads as TGCGCCAGCAGCCTCGGGACTAGCGGGAGAAATGAGCAGTTCTTC.

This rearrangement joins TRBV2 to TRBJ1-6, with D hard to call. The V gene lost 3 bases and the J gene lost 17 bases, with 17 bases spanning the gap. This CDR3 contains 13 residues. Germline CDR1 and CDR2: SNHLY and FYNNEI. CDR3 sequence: CASSEVTVGWIHF. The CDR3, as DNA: TGTGCCAGCAGTGAGGTGACGGTCGGTTGGATCCACTTT. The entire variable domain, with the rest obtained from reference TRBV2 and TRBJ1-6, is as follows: EPEVTQTPSHQVTQMGQEVILRCVPISNHLYFYWYRQILGQKVEFLVSFYNNEISEKSEIFDDQFSVERPDGSNFTLKIRSTKLEDSAMYFCASSEVTVGWIHFGNGTRLTVT.

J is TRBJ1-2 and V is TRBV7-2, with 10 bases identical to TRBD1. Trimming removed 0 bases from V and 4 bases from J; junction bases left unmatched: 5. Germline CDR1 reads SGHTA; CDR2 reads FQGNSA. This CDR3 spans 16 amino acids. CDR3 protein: CASSLAWDRGTYGYTF. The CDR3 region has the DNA TGTGCCAGCAGCTTAGCTTGGGACAGGGGTACCTATGGCTACACCTTC.

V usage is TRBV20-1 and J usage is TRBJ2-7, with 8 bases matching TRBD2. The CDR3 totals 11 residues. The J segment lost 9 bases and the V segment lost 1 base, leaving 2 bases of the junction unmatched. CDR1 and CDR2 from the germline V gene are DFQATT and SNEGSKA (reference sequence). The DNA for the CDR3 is TGCAGTGCTAGAGCTCGGGGGGGGCAGTACTTC. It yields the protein CSARARGGQYF.

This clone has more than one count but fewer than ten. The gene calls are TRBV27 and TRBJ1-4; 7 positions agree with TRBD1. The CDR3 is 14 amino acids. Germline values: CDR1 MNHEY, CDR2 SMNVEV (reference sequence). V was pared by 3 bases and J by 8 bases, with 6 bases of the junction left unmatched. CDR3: CASSLQGVGEKLFF. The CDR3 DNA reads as TGTGCCAGCAGTTTGCAGGGGGTTGGGGAAAAACTGTTTTTT.

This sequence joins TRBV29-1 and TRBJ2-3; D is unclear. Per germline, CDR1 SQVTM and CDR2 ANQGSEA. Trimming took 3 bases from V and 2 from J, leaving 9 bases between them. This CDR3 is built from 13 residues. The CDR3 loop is CSVDPGYTDTQYF. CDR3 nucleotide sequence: TGCAGCGTTGATCCAGGCTACACAGATACGCAGTATTTT.